This TCR beta chain was observed in a study of siplizumab effects on memory and regulatory T cells. Study-level points and caveats: No assignable naive or memory phenotype existed for roughly 80-97% of proliferating CD4+ or CD8+ clones.

Sequencing was performed with immunoSEQ multiplex PCR; in TCRdb, only in-frame clones are kept and a portion is missing. The sample carries 100,000 to 120,000 clones, roughly 92% recorded once. V gave up 3 bases and J gave up 2 bases, with 14 bases separating them. The CDR3 extends over 15 amino acids. Germline lookup yields CDR1 LNHDA and CDR2 SQIVND (reference sequence). With respect to this clone: Its cognate antigen is unknown.

The chain uses TRBV19 and TRBJ2-7; perhaps TRBD2 as D (5 bases). The receptor's source is a human donor in good health. The source material was CD4+ T cells sorted from blood. The CDR3 nucleotides are TGTGCCAGTAGTATGGGAGCCGTAAATGCCTACGAGCAGTACTTC. Translated, it gives CASSMGAVNAYEQYF.